This TCR beta chain came from a study of CD8+ T cells in alopecia areata. Study observations and caveats: Expanded CD8+ clones among the top 100, as well as scalp clonality, were significantly decreased by tofacitinib.

CDR1 and CDR2 (germline): SGHVS, FNYEAQ. This CDR3 has 13 residues. Trimming pared 5 bases from V and 0 bases from J, leaving 6 bases between. As the sequencing template, cDNA was produced by extracting RNA and reverse transcribing it. Measured with immunoSEQ multiplex PCR; TCRdb has only the in-frame clones, and not every one. Among 90,000 to 120,000 clones, about four fifths were seen once, and the ten largest hold roughly a quarter. Documented treatment: oral pan-JAK inhibitor, 5-10 mg twice daily. In the case of this clone: Its matching antigen is unknown.

Sequencing used CD8+ T cells sorted from blood, obtained at week 24, from a patient treated with tofacitinib. This chain uses TRBV7-6 with TRBJ2-3; D unresolved. The sequence was obtained from a human donor with alopecia areata. CDR3 nucleotides: TGTGCCAGCAGCCTGGCAAGCACAGATACGCAGTATTTT. It translates to CASSLASTDTQYF.